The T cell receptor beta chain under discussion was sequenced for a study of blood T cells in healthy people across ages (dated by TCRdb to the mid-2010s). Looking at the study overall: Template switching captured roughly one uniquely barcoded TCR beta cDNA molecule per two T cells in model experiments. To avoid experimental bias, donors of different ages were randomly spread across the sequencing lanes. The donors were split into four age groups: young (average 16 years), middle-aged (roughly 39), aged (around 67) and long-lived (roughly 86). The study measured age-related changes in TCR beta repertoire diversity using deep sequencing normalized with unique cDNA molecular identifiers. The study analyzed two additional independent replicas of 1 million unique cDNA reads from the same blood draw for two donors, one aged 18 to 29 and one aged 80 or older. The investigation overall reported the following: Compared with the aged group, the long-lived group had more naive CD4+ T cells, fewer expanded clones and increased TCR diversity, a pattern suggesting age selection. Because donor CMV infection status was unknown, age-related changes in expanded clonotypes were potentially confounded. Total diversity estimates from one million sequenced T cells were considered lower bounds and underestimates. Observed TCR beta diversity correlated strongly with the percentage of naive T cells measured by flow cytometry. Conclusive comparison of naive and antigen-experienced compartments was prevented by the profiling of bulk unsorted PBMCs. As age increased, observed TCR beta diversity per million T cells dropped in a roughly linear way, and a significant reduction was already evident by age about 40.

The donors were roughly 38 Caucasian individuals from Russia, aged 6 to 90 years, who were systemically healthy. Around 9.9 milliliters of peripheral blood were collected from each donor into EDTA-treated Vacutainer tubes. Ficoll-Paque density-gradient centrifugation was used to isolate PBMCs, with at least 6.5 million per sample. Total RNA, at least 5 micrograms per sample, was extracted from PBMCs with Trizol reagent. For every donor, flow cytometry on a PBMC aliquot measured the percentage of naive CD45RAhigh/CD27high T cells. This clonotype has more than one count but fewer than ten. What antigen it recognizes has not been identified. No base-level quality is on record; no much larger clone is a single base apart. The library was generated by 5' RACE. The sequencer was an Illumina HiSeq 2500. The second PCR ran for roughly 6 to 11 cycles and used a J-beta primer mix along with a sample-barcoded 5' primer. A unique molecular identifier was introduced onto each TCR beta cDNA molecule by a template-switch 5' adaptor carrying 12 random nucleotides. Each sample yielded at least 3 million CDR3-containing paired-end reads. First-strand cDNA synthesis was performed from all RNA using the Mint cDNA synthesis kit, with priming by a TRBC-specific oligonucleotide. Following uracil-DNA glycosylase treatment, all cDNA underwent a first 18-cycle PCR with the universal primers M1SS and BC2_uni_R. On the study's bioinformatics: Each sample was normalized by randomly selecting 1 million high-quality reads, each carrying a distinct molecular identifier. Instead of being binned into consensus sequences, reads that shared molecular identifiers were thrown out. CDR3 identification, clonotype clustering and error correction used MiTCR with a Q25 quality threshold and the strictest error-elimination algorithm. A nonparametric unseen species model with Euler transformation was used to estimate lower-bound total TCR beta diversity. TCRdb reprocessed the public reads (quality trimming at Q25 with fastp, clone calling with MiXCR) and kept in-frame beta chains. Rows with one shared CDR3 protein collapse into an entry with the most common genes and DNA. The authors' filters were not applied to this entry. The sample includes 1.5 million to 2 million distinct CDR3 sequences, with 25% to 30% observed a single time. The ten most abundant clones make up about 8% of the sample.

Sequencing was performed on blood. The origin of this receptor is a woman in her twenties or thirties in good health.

Read as DNA, the sequence is TGTGCCAGCAGCTCCAGGACAGTATGGTGGGAGCAGTACTTC. Protein translation: CASSSRTVWWEQYF. This chain is built from TRBV11-2 and TRBJ2-5; TRBD1 is a weak D gene call, 6 bases matching. As encoded in the germline V gene, CDR1 is SGHAT while CDR2 is FQNNGV. Including the terminal cysteine and phenylalanine, the CDR3 comprises 14 residues. Left in the record is the CDR3 DNA by itself, 42 bases read in frame from the first base. A distance of 20 bases separates the germline ends of V and J, which lose 4 bases and 11 bases respectively. This CDR3, with the reference TRBV11-2 and TRBJ2-5 proteins standing in past its ends, gives the full variable domain EAGVAQSPRYKIIEKRQSVAFWCNPISGHATLYWYQQILGQGPKLLIQFQNNGVVDDSQLPKDRFSAERLKGVDSTLKIQPAKLEDSAVYLCASSSRTVWWEQYFGPGTRLLVL.